This is a list of T cell receptor beta chains from one sample in a study of response to subunit inactivated influenza vaccine. TCRdb ran MiXCR on the RT-PCR reads and lists one entry per CDR3 protein. The table includes about 480,000 distinct CDR3 sequences, over 10% detected once. The sequenced sample was PBMCs from blood, obtained roughly 6 weeks after vaccination. These receptors were taken from a man aged 45-65 years who received an inactivated influenza vaccine. The CDR3 runs from the conserved cysteine through the conserved F or W. The order of the fields is V gene, clone size, J gene, D gene, CDR3 protein, CDR3 DNA. D genes are given only for firm matches. Size values are once, few and many counts, or a class for expanded clones, and some rows have none.

V: TRBV7-8; size: -; J: TRBJ2-1; D: TRBD2; CDR3: CASRYGREGPDNEQFF; DNA: TGTGCCAGCAGGTATGGACGGGAGGGCCCGGACAATGAGCAGTTCTTC
V: TRBV9; size: many; J: TRBJ2-7; D: -; CDR3: CASSELPYEQYF; DNA: TGTGCCAGCAGTGAACTCCCGTACGAGCAGTACTTC
V: TRBV20-1; size: -; J: TRBJ2-1; D: -; CDR3: CSAIPRGSSYNEQFF; DNA: TGCAGTGCTATCCCCCGAGGAAGCTCCTACAATGAGCAGTTCTTC
V: TRBV7-2; size: -; J: TRBJ2-7; D: TRBD1; CDR3: CASSLTGGFYEQYF; DNA: TGTGCCAGCAGCTTGACAGGGGGTTTCTACGAGCAGTACTTC
V: TRBV13; size: -; J: TRBJ1-1; D: -; CDR3: CASSLGVGAAFF; DNA: TGTGCCAGCAGCTTAGGGGTAGGGGCTGCTTTCTTT
V: TRBV12-3/TRBV12-4; size: -; J: TRBJ2-7; D: -; CDR3: CASSQGVRRREQYF; DNA: TGTGCCAGCAGCCAGGGAGTCAGAAGAAGGGAGCAGTACTTC
V: TRBV11-2; size: many; J: TRBJ2-1; D: -; CDR3: CASSLENLRRGEQFF; DNA: TGTGCCAGCAGCTTAGAAAACCTGCGCAGGGGAGAGCAGTTCTTC
V: TRBV20-1; size: few; J: TRBJ2-5; D: TRBD2; CDR3: CSAGGLAGVGIPGETQYF; DNA: TGCAGTGCTGGGGGACTAGCGGGAGTAGGGATCCCAGGGGAGACCCAGTACTTC
V: TRBV28; size: -; J: TRBJ2-1; D: TRBD2; CDR3: CASSLMGLAGFNEQFF; DNA: TGTGCCAGCAGTTTAATGGGACTAGCGGGGTTCAATGAGCAGTTCTTC
V: TRBV4-1; size: -; J: TRBJ2-7; D: -; CDR3: CASSQTHYGADEQYF; DNA: TGCGCCAGCAGCCAAACCCACTACGGGGCGGACGAGCAGTACTTC
V: TRBV29-1; size: -; J: TRBJ2-5; D: TRBD2; CDR3: CSVDGLAGQETQYF; DNA: TGCAGCGTTGATGGACTAGCGGGGCAAGAGACCCAGTACTTC
V: TRBV6-1; size: few; J: TRBJ2-7; D: TRBD1; CDR3: CASRDRGASSYEQYF; DNA: TGTGCCAGCAGGGACAGGGGGGCTAGCTCCTACGAGCAGTACTTC
V: TRBV6-1; size: few; J: TRBJ2-2; D: TRBD2; CDR3: CASSGLAGVLGELFF; DNA: TGTGCCAGCAGTGGGCTAGCGGGGGTACTTGGGGAGCTGTTTTTT
V: TRBV20-1; size: -; J: TRBJ1-2; D: -; CDR3: CSPHRGVGYGYTF; DNA: TGCAGTCCCCACCGGGGGGTTGGGTATGGCTACACCTTC
V: TRBV20-1; size: -; J: TRBJ2-1; D: TRBD2; CDR3: CSAENSGGASNEQFF; DNA: TGCAGTGCGGAAAATAGCGGGGGGGCCAGCAATGAGCAGTTCTTC
V: TRBV5-1; size: -; J: TRBJ2-3; D: TRBD2; CDR3: CASSGSGTSGGPTAQYF; DNA: TGCGCCAGCAGCGGCTCCGGGACTAGCGGAGGCCCGACGGCGCAGTATTTT
V: TRBV5-4; size: many; J: TRBJ2-3; D: TRBD1; CDR3: CASSWDRGQGSDTQYF; DNA: TGTGCCAGCAGCTGGGACCGGGGACAGGGGTCAGATACGCAGTATTTT
V: TRBV7-2; size: -; J: TRBJ2-3; D: TRBD2; CDR3: CASSSPGLAADTQYF; DNA: TGTGCCAGCAGCTCGCCCGGACTAGCGGCAGATACGCAGTATTTT
V: TRBV10-3; size: -; J: TRBJ1-1; D: -; CDR3: CAISEFRVGTTEAFF; DNA: TGTGCCATCAGTGAGTTCCGGGTCGGGACCACTGAAGCTTTCTTT
V: TRBV10-3; size: -; J: TRBJ2-1; D: TRBD2; CDR3: CAISESPAGDEQFF; DNA: TGTGCCATCAGTGAGTCTCCAGCGGGGGATGAGCAGTTCTTC
V: TRBV11-2; size: few; J: TRBJ2-1; D: -; CDR3: CASSLSRKNEQFF; DNA: TGTGCCAGCAGCTTAAGTAGAAAAAATGAGCAGTTCTTC
V: TRBV3-1; size: few; J: TRBJ2-5; D: -; CDR3: CASSQEVGGAMKTQYF; DNA: TGTGCCAGCAGCCAGGAGGTAGGGGGGGCCATGAAGACCCAGTACTTC
V: TRBV6-2/TRBV6-3; size: -; J: TRBJ1-6; D: -; CDR3: CASRLWWEEDSPLHF; DNA: TGTGCCAGCAGGCTTTGGTGGGAGGAAGATTCACCCCTCCACTTT
V: TRBV20-1; size: few; J: TRBJ2-5; D: TRBD1; CDR3: CSAQNDRGETQYF; DNA: TGCAGTGCCCAAAACGACAGGGGAGAGACCCAGTACTTC
V: TRBV7-2; size: few; J: TRBJ2-3; D: TRBD2; CDR3: CASSLDPSGRAYQYF; DNA: TGTGCCAGCAGCTTAGATCCTAGCGGGAGGGCCTATCAGTATTTT
V: TRBV15; size: -; J: TRBJ1-6; D: -; CDR3: CATSREGRLGNSPLHF; DNA: TGTGCCACCAGCAGAGAGGGACGACTCGGGAATTCACCCCTCCACTTT
V: TRBV4-2; size: many; J: TRBJ2-5; D: -; CDR3: CASSQDLIMGETQYF; DNA: TGTGCCAGCAGCCAAGATTTGATCATGGGGGAGACCCAGTACTTC
V: TRBV12-3/TRBV12-4; size: many; J: TRBJ2-3; D: TRBD2; CDR3: CASSLTTSGSTDTQYF; DNA: TGTGCCAGCAGCCTGACGACTAGCGGGAGCACAGATACGCAGTATTTT
V: TRBV20-1; size: -; J: TRBJ1-3; D: TRBD1; CDR3: CSARDRLGQARNTIYF; DNA: TGCAGTGCTAGAGATAGGTTGGGACAGGCAAGAAACACCATATATTTT
V: TRBV20-1; size: -; J: TRBJ1-5; D: TRBD1; CDR3: CSASRGQGDSPQHF; DNA: TGCAGTGCTAGTAGGGGACAGGGGGATTCGCCCCAGCATTTT
V: TRBV4-3; size: -; J: TRBJ1-4; D: -; CDR3: CASSQEARINEKLFF; DNA: TGCGCCAGCAGCCAAGAGGCCAGGATCAATGAAAAACTGTTTTTT
V: TRBV5-1; size: many; J: TRBJ1-1; D: -; CDR3: CASSPELGKTEAFF; DNA: TGCGCCAGCAGCCCAGAACTGGGGAAGACTGAAGCTTTCTTT
V: TRBV6-1; size: few; J: TRBJ1-1; D: -; CDR3: CASNRELNTEAFF; DNA: TGTGCCAGCAATCGGGAGTTGAACACTGAAGCTTTCTTT
V: TRBV12-3/TRBV12-4; size: many; J: TRBJ2-7; D: -; CDR3: CASSPGSQGGYEQYF; DNA: TGTGCCAGCAGTCCTGGTTCCCAGGGAGGCTACGAGCAGTACTTC
V: TRBV6-1; size: many; J: TRBJ1-2; D: TRBD1; CDR3: CASWDSQTFYGYTF; DNA: TGTGCCAGCTGGGACAGCCAGACCTTCTATGGCTACACCTTC
V: TRBV15; size: once; J: TRBJ2-5; D: -; CDR3: CATSRAGETQYF; DNA: TGTGCCACCAGCAGAGCCGGGGAGACCCAGTACTTC
V: TRBV12-3/TRBV12-4; size: -; J: TRBJ1-1; D: -; CDR3: CASSFSRQGVEAFF; DNA: TGTGCCAGCAGCTTTAGCCGGCAGGGTGTTGAAGCTTTCTTT
V: TRBV6-2/TRBV6-3; size: -; J: TRBJ2-7; D: TRBD1; CDR3: CASSTTGDFNEQYF; DNA: TGTGCCAGCAGTACGACAGGGGACTTCAACGAGCAGTACTTC
V: TRBV12-3/TRBV12-4; size: many; J: TRBJ1-3; D: -; CDR3: CASSTRISGLPGNTIYF; DNA: TGTGCCAGCAGTACCCGAATTAGCGGGTTACCTGGAAACACCATATATTTT
V: TRBV20-1; size: few; J: TRBJ2-1; D: -; CDR3: CSAREGPTYNEQFF; DNA: TGCAGTGCTAGAGAGGGGCCGACCTACAATGAGCAGTTCTTC
V: TRBV19; size: few; J: TRBJ2-3; D: -; CDR3: CASSGTPHTDTQYF; DNA: TGTGCCAGTAGCGGGACTCCACACACAGATACGCAGTATTTT